What follows are 27 T cell receptor beta chains derived from one specimen sequenced in a study of blood T cell repertoires in COVID-19. Profiled with immunoSEQ multiplex PCR; TCRdb holds only in-frame clones, not every one. The sample includes 250,000 to 400,000 clones, about nine tenths of them seen just once. Sequencing used peripheral blood. Receptor source: a woman aged 25-40 years with COVID-19, enrolled during active disease.

The chain uses TRBV7-2 and TRBJ1-3; D is uncertain. V was cut by 0 bases and J by 1 base, with 13 bases left in between. Germline lookup yields CDR1 SGHTA and CDR2 FQGNSA. The CDR3 runs 17 residues. The CDR3 loop reads CASSLADIRPSGNTIYF. In DNA, the CDR3 is TGTGCCAGCAGCTTAGCCGACATAAGGCCGTCTGGAAACACCATATATTTT.

This sequence joins TRBV27 and TRBJ2-1; TRBD1 aligns across 7 bases. Germline lookup yields CDR1 MNHEY and CDR2 SMNVEV (reference sequence). The J segment lost 4 bases and the V segment lost 2 bases, leaving 2 bases of the junction unmatched. This CDR3 is built from 14 residues. CDR3 sequence: CASSLRGQYNEQFF. As DNA, the CDR3 is TGTGCCAGCAGTTTACGGGGACAGTACAATGAGCAGTTCTTC.

V gene TRBV13 combines with J gene TRBJ2-1, with 15 bases identical to TRBD2. Germline values: CDR1 PRHDT, CDR2 FYEKMQ (reference sequence). Trimming removed 4 bases from V and 7 bases from J; junction bases left unmatched: 5. This CDR3 comprises 16 residues. The CDR3 nucleotides read TGTGCCAGCAGCTCCCCCGGGACTAGCGGGAGGAATGAGCAGTTCTTC. This gives the protein CASSSPGTSGRNEQFF.

The gene calls are TRBV4-1 and TRBJ1-3; unclear D gene. Trimming left V 1 base short and J 0 bases short, with 4 bases between. CDR3 length: 14 amino acids. Germline V gene lookup returns CDR1 MGHRA and CDR2 YSYEKL. CDR3 sequence (DNA): TGCGCCAGCAGCCAAGTCAGCTCTGGAAACACCATATATTTT. Translation: CASSQVSSGNTIYF.

V usage is TRBV28 and J usage is TRBJ2-2; TRBD2 aligns across 7 bases. The CDR3 is made up of 16 amino acids. V gave up 4 bases and J gave up 0 bases; unmatched junction bases: 5. Germline V gene data show CDR1 as MDHEN and CDR2 as SYDVKM. As DNA, the CDR3 is TGTGCCAGCAGTTCCCCCGGACTAGCGAACACCGGGGAGCTGTTTTTT. It encodes CASSSPGLANTGELFF.

Here the CDR3 reads CASYKRRANEQFF. In DNA form, the CDR3 reads TGCGCCAGTTATAAACGGAGGGCCAATGAGCAGTTCTTC. The V gene is TRBV10-1, the J gene TRBJ2-1; the D gene is possibly TRBD2 (6 bases). The germline CDR1 and CDR2 sequences are WNHNN and SYGVQD (reference sequence). The CDR3 is made up of 13 amino acids. V was shortened by 9 bases and J by 6 bases, with 15 bases between the two germline ends.

The chain uses TRBV19 and TRBJ1-1, with D hard to call. V shed 6 bases and J shed 6 bases, with 14 bases lying between them. Germline CDR1 and CDR2: LNHDA and SQIVND (reference sequence). The CDR3 consists of 13 residues. The CDR3 DNA reads as TGTGCCAGTAGAAATCCTCCTGGGCCTGAAGCTTTCTTT. This encodes CASRNPPGPEAFF. The variable domain in full, with the rest retrieved from reference TRBV19 and TRBJ1-1, is DGGITQSPKYLFRKEGQNVTLSCEQNLNHDAMYWYRQDPGQGLRLIYYSQIVNDFQKGDIAEGYSVSREKKESFPLTVTSAQKNPTAFYLCASRNPPGPEAFFGQGTRLTVV.

This clone was counted a few times. The chain combines TRBV11-2 with TRBJ1-3; unclear D gene. With 5 bases removed from V and 0 bases from J, the gap between germline ends came to 11 bases. The CDR3 contains 15 residues. Germline lookup yields CDR1 SGHAT and CDR2 FQNNGV. The CDR3 bases are TGTGCCAGCAGCAATAGACGGAGCTCTGGAAACACCATATATTTT. Translating it yields CASSNRRSSGNTIYF.

The CDR3 spells CASRPSGDNNEQFF. The CDR3 DNA reads TGTGCCAGCAGGCCTAGCGGGGATAACAATGAGCAGTTCTTC. This chain connects TRBV6-4 to TRBJ2-1; 9 positions match TRBD2. V lost 6 bases to trimming and J lost 5 bases; unmatched junction nucleotides: 5. This CDR3 comprises 14 residues. Germline lookup yields CDR1 MRHNA and CDR2 SNTAGT.

The sample holds one count of this clone. The chain couples TRBV6-1 to TRBJ1-2; 7 bases are a match to TRBD1. The CDR3 contains 14 residues. Trimming cost V 2 bases and J 4 bases; bases outside gene matches: 4. In germline, CDR1 is MNHNS, CDR2 SASEGT. As DNA, the CDR3 is TGTGCCAGCAGTGAACGGAGACAGGGCTATGGCTACACCTTC. Its protein product is CASSERRQGYGYTF.

This clone came up a few times. Here the CDR3 DNA reads TGTGCCAGCAGCGTAGTAATGAACACCGGGGAGCTGTTTTTT. It codes for CASSVVMNTGELFF. The chain recombines TRBV9 with TRBJ2-2; no clear D gene. Germline CDR1 is SGDLS and CDR2 is YYNGEE. This CDR3 is 14 amino acids long. Trimming stripped 0 bases from V and 1 base from J, with 4 bases between.

This chain connects TRBV5-1 to TRBJ1-1; TRBD1 might be the D (6 bases). Looked up from germline, CDR1 is SGHRS and CDR2 is YFSETQ. Trimming shortened V by 2 bases and J by 1 base, and 12 bases separated the two germline ends. The CDR3 loop spans 15 amino acids. This CDR3 is CASSFNRVGNTEAFF. The CDR3 DNA reads TGCGCCAGCAGCTTCAACAGGGTTGGGAACACTGAAGCTTTCTTT.

V usage is TRBV25-1 and J usage is TRBJ1-3; no reliable D call. Germline loops: CDR1 MGHDK, CDR2 SYGVNS. V lost 1 base, J lost 3 bases, and 4 bases lay in between. The CDR3 length is 13 residues. CDR3 in DNA: TGTGCCAGCAGTGAATCCGGTGGAAACACCATATATTTT. Translating gives CASSESGGNTIYF.

The chain joins TRBV10-3 to TRBJ2-1; 8 nucleotides agree with TRBD1. V dropped 3 bases and J dropped 9; count of bases not matched to a gene: 10. Germline V lookup: CDR1 ENHRY, CDR2 SYGVKD. The CDR3 consists of 15 residues. This CDR3 reads CAISDGQGEGGEQFF. CDR3 sequence (DNA): TGTGCCATCAGTGACGGACAGGGTGAAGGAGGTGAGCAGTTCTTC.

This chain links TRBV28 with TRBJ1-5; 7 bases fit TRBD1. CDR1 is MDHEN and CDR2 is SYDVKM in the germline V gene. The CDR3 totals 17 residues. The ends lost 5 bases at V and 7 bases at J; junction bases unmatched: 17. The CDR3 sequence: CASSAVGQVLFKQPQHF. The DNA of the CDR3 is TGTGCCAGCAGTGCCGTAGGACAGGTACTTTTTAAACAGCCCCAGCATTTT.

V gene TRBV5-1 combines with J gene TRBJ2-7, with 10 bases aligning to TRBD1. The CDR3 has 14 amino acids. The germline V gene encodes CDR1 SGHRS and CDR2 YFSETQ. After removal of 3 bases from V and 5 bases from J, the junction contained 5 bases not matched to a gene. CDR3 loop: CASSSNDRGHEQYF. The CDR3 bases are TGCGCCAGCAGCTCAAATGACAGGGGGCACGAGCAGTACTTC. Complete variable domain (other parts from reference TRBV5-1 and TRBJ2-7): KAGVTQTPRYLIKTRGQQVTLSCSPISGHRSVSWYQQTPGQGLQFLFEYFSETQRNKGNFPGRFSGRQFSNSRSEMNVSTLELGDSALYLCASSSNDRGHEQYFGPGTRLTVT.

The genes are TRBV7-9 and TRBJ1-1; TRBD1 might be the D (5 bases). The CDR3 runs to 14 residues. The V and J ends lost 3 bases and 2 bases respectively, with 10 bases between them. The germline V gene encodes CDR1 SEHNR and CDR2 FQNEAQ (reference sequence). For the CDR3, the DNA is TGTGCCAGCAGCTTTGGGGGGGTTAACACTGAAGCTTTCTTT. It codes for CASSFGGVNTEAFF.

V gene TRBV9 combines with J gene TRBJ1-4; D perhaps matches TRBD1 (5 bases). This CDR3 comprises 16 residues. Trimming cost V 4 bases and J 4 bases, with 17 bases left between them. Germline V gene sequence: CDR1 SGDLS, CDR2 YYNGEE. CDR3 in DNA: TGTGCCAGCAGCCCAGGGTCCAAAGCCCTTAATGAAAAACTGTTTTTT. This translates into CASSPGSKALNEKLFF.

V usage is TRBV3-1 (or the pseudogene TRBV3-2) and J usage is TRBJ1-4; 9 bases are shared with TRBD1. This CDR3 is 15 amino acids long. With 4 bases clipped from V and 8 bases from J, the junction kept 8 bases outside the gene matches. The germline gives CDR1 LGHDT, CDR2 YNNKEL (reference sequence). CDR3 bases: TGTGCCAGCAGCCCCCCGGGACAGGGCGGCGAAAAACTGTTTTTT. It is translated as CASSPPGQGGEKLFF.

This chain links TRBV7-9 with TRBJ1-4; TRBD1 is a possible D gene (6 bases). Deletions cut 4 bases from V and 6 bases from J, with 9 bases between. The germline V gene encodes CDR1 SEHNR and CDR2 FQNEAQ (reference sequence). This CDR3 spans 13 amino acids. DNA of the CDR3: TGTGCCAGCAGCTCCGGACAGCATGAAAAACTGTTTTTT. Encoded protein: CASSSGQHEKLFF.

This clone has just one count. The chain combines TRBV11-1 with TRBJ2-2; 10 nucleotides line up with TRBD1. The V and J ends lost 4 bases and 7 bases, in that order; junction bases with no gene match: 6. The CDR3 sequence is 15 residues long. Germline loops: CDR1 SGHAT, CDR2 FQDESV (reference sequence). The CDR3 nucleotides are TGTGCCAGCAGCTCCCGGGACAGGGGACGCGGGGAGCTGTTTTTT. Amino acids: CASSSRDRGRGELFF.

The gene calls are TRBV11-1 and TRBJ2-7; D unresolved. Trimming removed 3 bases from V and 3 bases from J, with 12 bases in between. CDR3 length equals 14 residues. Germline-derived CDR1 and CDR2 are SGHAT and FQDESV (reference sequence). The CDR3 is CASSFTPSHYEQYF. In DNA, the CDR3 is TGTGCCAGCAGCTTCACACCATCCCACTACGAGCAGTACTTC.

This chain joins TRBV27 and TRBJ2-4, with 7 nucleotides matching TRBD1. In germline, CDR1 is MNHEY, CDR2 SMNVEV (reference sequence). The junction had 5 bases not matched to a gene; V was cut back by 1 base and J by 5 bases. This CDR3 is 15 amino acids long. The CDR3 DNA follows: TGTGCCAGCAGTTTATTTCCAGGGACAGAAAACATTCAGTACTTC. Encoded protein: CASSLFPGTENIQYF.

The chain is built from TRBV3-1 (or the pseudogene TRBV3-2) and TRBJ2-1; TRBD2 aligns across 8 bases. This CDR3 is built from 14 residues. The ends lost 2 bases at V and 8 bases at J; junction bases unmatched: 5. Germline V lookup: CDR1 LGHDT, CDR2 YNNKEL (reference sequence). Written as DNA, the CDR3 is TGTGCCAGCAGCCAAATGGCGGGAGGCCATGAGCAGTTCTTC. This translates into CASSQMAGGHEQFF.

The gene calls are TRBV29-1 and TRBJ1-2; D may be TRBD1 (5 bases). The V gene lost 6 bases and the J gene lost 4 bases, with 15 bases spanning the gap. The CDR3 contains 13 residues. Per the germline V gene, CDR1 is SQVTM and CDR2 is ANQGSEA. The DNA for the CDR3 is TGCAGCGTGTGGACAAGCCCTATCTATGGCTACACCTTC. This sequence encodes CSVWTSPIYGYTF.

V usage is TRBV6-5 and J usage is TRBJ2-7; 7 bases agree with TRBD2. The germline V gene encodes CDR1 MNHEY and CDR2 SVGAGI. This CDR3 is 15 amino acids long. Trimming at V came to 6 bases and at J to 0 bases, leaving 8 bases not matched to a gene. CDR3 loop: CASRSGTISSYEQYF. DNA for the CDR3: TGTGCCAGCAGATCCGGGACTATAAGCTCCTACGAGCAGTACTTC.

This clone was seen once. The CDR3 DNA is TGTGCCAGTAGGAGAGGACAGGGAAGATACACAGATACGCAGTATTTT. Translated: CASRRGQGRYTDTQYF. The chain has TRBV19 and TRBJ2-3; TRBD1 matches 8 bases. The length of the CDR3 is 16 residues. Germline V gene lookup returns CDR1 LNHDA and CDR2 SQIVND (reference sequence). V shed 6 bases and J 2 bases; nucleotides not matched to a gene: 10.